This T cell receptor beta chain was captured in a study of beta chain features in type 1 diabetes (dated by TCRdb to about 2018). Describing the broader study: Patients and healthy donors did not differ in mean age, gender distribution, total cell number or subset yield. The study compared the TCRB repertoires of sorted circulating CD4+ T cell subsets in recently diagnosed type 1 diabetes patients with those in matched healthy donors. Across all samples, some 99 million sorted cells were examined, and cell number per subset correlated strongly with RNA yield. Naive and central memory subsets were obtained from all 28 donors, but regulatory and stem cell-like memory subsets were isolated from only 8 patients and about eight healthy donors.

All of the isolated RNA was reverse transcribed with the High Capacity cDNA Reverse Transcription Kit, so expressed TCRB transcripts were sequenced. Deep immunoSEQ sequencing was applied to naive, central memory and regulatory T cell samples, giving an average of approximately 3.8 million total reads per sample. After sorted cells were lysed in RLT buffer, RNA was extracted with DNase-treated RNeasy Micro or Mini kits, with the choice depending on cell number. Each cell subset was processed separately to prevent cross-contamination, with patient and healthy donor samples processed together. The immunoSEQ multiplex PCR was used to amplify TCRB sequences from cDNA, yielding 87-bp fragments that span the CDR3 region. Sequencing of the amplicons was done on the Illumina HiSeq platform. Processing in the source paper ran as follows. Synthetic template baselines were used to correct PCR bias computationally, reads within Hamming distance 2 were collapsed together, and singletons that could not be merged were discarded. By aligning reads against IMGT, V, D and J genes, CDR3 length, and insertions or deletions at six rearrangement sites were assigned. Within each subset, clonotype counts were normalized to the number of sorted cells before true diversity and Gini coefficients were calculated with the tcR R package. Repertoire sharing was quantified using the overlap coefficient calculated on TCRB nucleotide sequences. Out-of-frame TCRB sequences from naive cells were analyzed as a proxy for the pre-selection repertoire. TCRdb's version of the immuneACCESS table is confined to in-frame rearrangements and falls short of the full clone set. An unresolved V gene accounts for under half of the shortfall where checked; the remainder is of unknown origin. V and J calls and clone size follow that table, whereas D and trimming were derived from the DNA. This sample holds about 710,000 clones; more than 12% were observed only once. The ten largest clones add up to around 0.04% of the sample.

From each donor, a single peripheral blood sample of approximately 0.11 L on average was drawn into heparinised tubes. Using a panel that included CD45RO, CCR7, CD25, CD127, CD95 and CD27, naive, central memory, regulatory and stem cell-like memory CD4+ T cells were sorted on a BD FACSAria II. Purity was above 95% for every sorted population. Right away, PBMCs were isolated by Lymphoprep density gradient centrifugation and were stained directly, with no culture step. Samples were stained and sorted in pairs, with one healthy donor and one patient per experiment, so that batch effects were minimized. Only a few counts were recorded for this clone. Which antigen it targets is not known. Base qualities were left out, and no much larger clone turns up one base away. According to the germline V gene (reference sequence), CDR1 reads MNHEY and CDR2 reads SMNVEV. Spanning cysteine to phenylalanine, the CDR3 consists of 15 amino acids. Just the 45-base CDR3 DNA is kept, in frame starting at base 1. The junction shows trimming of 9 bases on V and 4 bases on J, and the gene matches do not reach 9 bases of it.

General study outcomes and caveats: Because cDNA rather than genomic DNA was sequenced, highly expressing activated cells could have been over-represented, although no difference in activation and CD3 levels was found between groups. Only small numbers of individuals were included in the HLA sub-analyses, which left unresolved whether HLA type had any influence on TCRB rearrangement. A moderate but significant shortening of TCRB CDR3 length was observed in type 1 diabetes patients in all four CD4+ subsets. At VDJ recombination sites, patients with type 1 diabetes made fewer insertions and deleted more nucleotides, a pattern implying thymic rearrangement abnormalities. Naive, central memory and regulatory TCRB repertoires appeared to be more similar among patients than among healthy donors. Shorter templates might have been favored by PCR, but patient and control samples were amplified and corrected together, so both groups would have been affected equally by any skew.

The source of this sequence is a man younger than 35 with type 1 diabetes. The sequence is built from TRBV27 and TRBJ2-7, with 13 middle bases fitting TRBD2. What was sequenced was naive CD4+ T cells from blood. Read against the paper, the sample's cell subset or site label means: true naive CD4+ T cells. The sequenced DNA is TGTGCCAGTACCTGGACTAGCGGGAGTAGTTACGAGCAGTACTTC. Translation gives CASTWTSGSSYEQYF.